This TCR beta chain is from a study of regulatory T cells in long-lasting Graves disease. As to time point: persistent/refractory GD, antithyroid drugs over 5 years with positive TRAb. TCR sequences were obtained from RNA taken from PBMCs. EDTA tubes collected roughly 9 milliliters of peripheral blood. Investigators prepared the TCR beta libraries by applying iRepertoire HTBI primers and Arm-PCR of CDR3 regions. TCRdb processed the multiplex PCR reads anew with MiXCR; each CDR3 protein has one entry. Seen here are some 280,000 distinct CDR3 sequences, under 25% observed once, and the top ten hold just over 55%. This clonotype was seen a few times. The CDR3 consists of 17 residues. Germline V gene sequence: CDR1 MNHNS, CDR2 SASEGT. V lost 0 bases to trimming and J lost 5 bases; unmatched junction nucleotides: 13.

The sample here was peripheral blood mononuclear cells (PBMCs), taken when the disease was refractory, from a patient treated with antithyroid drugs. The TCR comes from a female donor with Graves disease. The chain carries TRBV6-1 and TRBJ2-7, with 7 bases fitting TRBD1. The CDR3 spells CASSEALRRGMFDEQYF. The DNA for the CDR3 is TGTGCCAGCAGTGAAGCCCTCCGCAGGGGGATGTTTGACGAGCAGTACTTC.